Below are 9 T cell receptor beta chains sequenced from a single sample in a study of shared clonotypes between healthy human individuals. Method: immunoSEQ multiplex PCR; TCRdb's copy keeps in-frame clones and lacks some. The sample lists nearly 600,000 clones, roughly 95% seen once, with about 0.11% in the top ten. As defined, naive CD8 cells were CD45RO-negative and positively selected for CCR7, with terminally differentiated effector memory CD45RA+ cells excluded. Sequenced sample: naive CD8+ T cells sorted from blood. Receptor source: a woman younger than 45 in good health.

The chain joins TRBV2 to TRBJ2-7, with TRBD2 matching over 11 bases. The V segment lost 6 bases and the J segment 2 bases; nucleotides outside the gene matches: 12. CDR1 is SNHLY and CDR2 is FYNNEI in the germline V gene. The CDR3 runs to 17 residues. For the CDR3, the DNA is TGTGCCAGCAGAGCCAAAGCCGGGACTAGCGGAACCTACGAGCAGTACTTC. Amino acids: CASRAKAGTSGTYEQYF.

The chain links TRBV13 to TRBJ2-1, with 12 bases aligning to TRBD2. V lost 8 bases and J lost 10; bases outside the gene matches: 6. The CDR3 totals 13 residues. Germline V gene lookup returns CDR1 PRHDT and CDR2 FYEKMQ (reference sequence). CDR3 DNA: TGTGCCAGCGCTAGCGGGAGGGCCTGGGAGCAGTTCTTC. Its translation: CASASGRAWEQFF.

The chain joins TRBV15 to TRBJ1-1, with D unresolved. V was cut by 5 bases and J by 7 bases, with 8 bases left in between. Germline assignment: CDR1 LNHNV and CDR2 YYDKDF (reference sequence). CDR3 length: 11 amino acids. CDR3 DNA: TGTGCCACCAGCCCCGGAGATGAAGCTTTCTTT. Translated, it gives CATSPGDEAFF.

The rearrangement links TRBV27 to TRBJ2-3; perhaps TRBD2 as D (6 bases). V was shortened by 4 bases and J by 0 bases, with 11 bases between the two germline ends. The length of the CDR3 is 15 residues. Germline V gene sequence: CDR1 MNHEY, CDR2 SMNVEV (reference sequence). The CDR3 DNA reads TGTGCCAGCAGTTCTGCGGGGCCAAGCACAGATACGCAGTATTTT. This sequence encodes CASSSAGPSTDTQYF.

This clone showed up just once. This sequence joins TRBV28 and TRBJ2-7; D may match TRBD1 or TRBD2 (5 bases each). The CDR3 sequence is 14 residues long. The V gene lost 2 bases and the J gene lost 0 bases, with 8 bases spanning the gap. Germline V lookup: CDR1 MDHEN, CDR2 SYDVKM. The CDR3 nucleotides are TGTGCCAGCAGTTTAGGGACGAACTCCTACGAGCAGTACTTC. Translated: CASSLGTNSYEQYF.

The chain carries TRBV5-1 and TRBJ2-1, with 11 nucleotides matching TRBD2. Germline V gene sequence: CDR1 SGHRS, CDR2 YFSETQ. Trimming cost V 6 bases and J 8 bases; bases outside gene matches: 10. This CDR3 has 15 amino acids. The CDR3 sequence is CASTSIAGGPDEQFF. CDR3 DNA sequence: TGCGCCAGCACATCAATAGCGGGAGGGCCAGATGAGCAGTTCTTC.

With respect to this clone: This specimen includes other DNA sequences encoding the same CDR3. The V and J genes are TRBV2 and TRBJ2-7; D is undetermined. The CDR3 contains 11 residues. Trimming removed 3 bases from V and 3 bases from J, with 3 bases in between. Germline V gene lookup returns CDR1 SNHLY and CDR2 FYNNEI. This CDR3 is CASSDSYEQYF. CDR3 sequence (DNA): TGTGCCAGCAGTGATAGCTACGAGCAGTACTTC.

This clone was counted a few times. The rearrangement links TRBV6-5 to TRBJ1-1; D is perhaps TRBD1 (5 bases). CDR1 is MNHEY, CDR2 SVGAGI, per germline. The V end lost 7 bases, the J end lost 5 bases, and 14 bases lay between the germline ends. This CDR3 has 13 residues. This chain's CDR3 is CASTDGGWTEAFF. CDR3 coding DNA: TGTGCCAGCACCGACGGGGGGTGGACTGAAGCTTTCTTT.

Points on this clone: The same CDR3 can be traced to other DNA sequences in this sample. The rearrangement links TRBV5-1 to TRBJ1-1; perhaps TRBD1 as D (5 bases). Germline lookup yields CDR1 SGHRS and CDR2 YFSETQ. This CDR3 contains 13 residues. The germline V and J ends were trimmed by 0 bases and 5 bases, with 8 bases remaining between them. The CDR3 loop is CASSLGGGTEAFF. CDR3 nucleotide sequence: TGCGCCAGCAGCTTGGGTGGGGGAACTGAAGCTTTCTTT.